Each of the 9 T cell receptor beta chains below was sequenced from the same sample in a study of T cells in women clearing cervical HPV infection. Clones were sequenced by immunoSEQ multiplex PCR, and TCRdb holds only the in-frame ones, with some missing. The table lists about 39,000 clones, with roughly 6% in the top ten. The specimen was blood buffy coat. These receptor sequences come from a woman between 18 and 69 years old with a cervical HPV16 infection that either progressed to CIN3+ or cleared (not recorded which).

With respect to this clone: The CDR3 end is not reached by the read, which stops 3 residues before it; the germline J gene fills it in. The J gene is TRBJ2-1, the V gene TRBV4-1, with 11 bases lining up with TRBD2. Germline assignment: CDR1 MGHRA and CDR2 YSYEKL. J lost 7 bases, V lost 7 bases, and 9 bases had no gene match. This CDR3 is built from 15 residues. The CDR3 sequence is CASTPGLAGLNEQFF. The sequenced CDR3 bases are TGCGCCAGCACCCCAGGACTAGCGGGCTTAAATGAG.

Turning to this clone: The read gets to within 3 residues of the CDR3 end, and the germline J gene fills in the rest. The V call is TRBV2, the J call TRBJ1-2; TRBD1 might be the D (5 bases). This CDR3 has 15 amino acids. V lost 1 base and J 5 bases, leaving 14 bases between the germline ends. CDR1 is SNHLY and CDR2 is FYNNEI in the germline V gene. CDR3 bases read: TGTGCCAGCAGTGAAGGACAGTCCGCGGCTTATGGC. This sequence encodes CASSEGQSAAYG. The CDR3 reads in full as CASSEGQSAAYGYTF. The whole variable domain, filled in from reference TRBV2 and TRBJ1-2, reads EPEVTQTPSHQVTQMGQEVILRCVPISNHLYFYWYRQILGQKVEFLVSFYNNEISEKSEIFDDQFSVERPDGSNFTLKIRSTKLEDSAMYFCASSEGQSAAYGYTFGSGTRLTVV.

About this clone itself: The read comes to an end 3 residues before the CDR3 does, leaving the germline J gene to fill in the end. This chain joins TRBV20-1 and TRBJ1-4; TRBD1 might be the D (5 bases). V shed 1 base and J shed 4 bases, with 7 bases lying between them. This CDR3 comprises 13 residues. The germline V gene has CDR1 DFQATT and CDR2 SNEGSKA (reference sequence). The CDR3 reads CSARVDINEKLFF. The CDR3 DNA, read in part, is TGCAGTGCTAGAGTGGACATTAATGAAAAA.

Worth noting for this clone: Sequencing ends 3 residues short of the CDR3 end; the germline J gene provides the rest. The chain carries TRBV18 and TRBJ1-2, with TRBD1 matching over 7 bases. The CDR3 length is 12 residues. Germline-derived CDR1 and CDR2 are KGHSH and LQKENI. The chain's CDR3 is CASSPPQGDYTF. CDR3 DNA (partial): TGTGCCAGCTCACCGCCCCAGGGGGAC.

The CDR3 loop reads CSARPAIEQGGGTEAFF. Incomplete CDR3 DNA: TGCAGTGCTAGACCCGCAATCGAACAGGGAGGTGGCACTGAA. The chain links TRBV20-1 to TRBJ1-1; TRBD1 might be the D (6 bases). The observed sequence ends 3 residues before the CDR3 terminus, with the missing tail filled in from the germline J gene. CDR3 size: 17 residues. Trimming shortened V by 2 bases and J by 4 bases, and 23 bases separated the two germline ends. The V gene's germline CDR1 is DFQATT and CDR2 SNEGSKA (reference sequence).

About this clone: The read stops 3 residues short of the end of the CDR3; the missing end is completed from the germline J gene. The V call is TRBV19, the J call TRBJ1-3, with 8 bases fitting TRBD1. In germline, CDR1 is LNHDA, CDR2 SQIVND (reference sequence). The CDR3 loop spans 15 amino acids. The V gene end was trimmed by 0 bases and the J gene end by 4 bases; junction bases not matched to a gene: 2. The sequenced part of the CDR3 DNA is TGTGCCAGTAGTATAGATGGGACAGGCGGAAACACC. It yields the protein CASSIDGTGGNT. The whole CDR3 reads CASSIDGTGGNTIYF.

In the case of this clone: The CDR3 end lies 3 residues beyond the end of the read and is filled in from the germline J gene. The chain carries TRBV11-3 and TRBJ2-6; D is ambiguous. The CDR3 consists of 14 residues. Trimming took off 4 bases at V and 0 bases at J, with 4 bases between the two ends. CDR1 SGHNT and CDR2 YENEEA come from the germline V gene. The CDR3 DNA, read in part, is TGTGCCAGCAGCTACTACTCTGGGGCCAACGTC. This gives the protein CASSYYSGANV. The CDR3 in its entirety is CASSYYSGANVLTF.

For this clone: The missing CDR3 end, 3 residues past where the read stops, is filled in from the germline J gene. The chain joins TRBV16 to TRBJ1-2; possible D gene TRBD1, 5 bases. Trimming pared 3 bases from V and 6 bases from J, leaving 20 bases between. The CDR3 runs 16 residues. Germline V gives CDR1 KGHSY, CDR2 FQNENV. Incomplete CDR3 DNA: TGTGCCAGCAGCCATATAAACTTAGGGGCAGTCCATGGC. This translates into CASSHINLGAVHG. From start to end, the CDR3 is CASSHINLGAVHGYTF. Full variable domain (rest looked up from reference TRBV16 and TRBJ1-2): GEEVAQTPKHLVRGEGQKAKLYCAPIKGHSYVFWYQQVLKNEFKFLISFQNENVFDETGMPKERFSAKCLPNSPCSLEIQATKLEDSAVYFCASSHINLGAVHGYTFGSGTRLTVV.

Turning to this clone: An end of the junction differs from the germline gene, which may be a read error. The part of the CDR3 DNA that was read is TGTGTCAGCAGTCCGCAGTCCTACGAG. Encoded protein: CVSSPQSYE. The CDR3 as a whole reads CVSSPQSYEQYF. V and J are TRBV7-2 and TRBJ2-7; D ambiguous. With the read ending 3 residues before the CDR3 end, the germline J gene is used to fill in that end. The CDR3 contains 12 residues. Germline values: CDR1 SGHTA, CDR2 FQGNSA.